This T cell receptor (beta chain) is from a study of cytomegalovirus exposure and HLA in healthy donors. Broader study findings: Sequencing depth roughly uniform across donors was assumed in presence/absence analyses.

CDR3 length: 15 residues. The ends were cut back, 3 bases at V and 2 bases at J, with 14 bases in the middle. Looked up from germline, CDR1 is LNHDA and CDR2 is SQIVND (reference sequence). This clone has only a few counts. Its antigen remains unidentified. With 60 Vbeta and 13 Jbeta primers, the PCR was carried out. TCRdb's table, derived via immunoSEQ multiplex PCR, lists solely in-frame clones and lacks some. The repertoire holds approximately 130,000 clones, around two thirds seen once, with 2% to 3% in the top ten. Sequenced input: PBMCs. The chain links TRBV19 to TRBJ2-7; D is perhaps TRBD1 (5 bases). The receptor was isolated from a woman aged 35 to 49 in good health and CMV-seronegative. The CDR3 sequence: CASSISKQAAYEQYF. The CDR3 DNA sequence: TGTGCCAGTAGTATCTCCAAACAGGCAGCCTACGAGCAGTACTTC.